What follows are 16 T cell receptor beta chains derived from one specimen sequenced in a study of CD8+ T cells in alopecia areata. RNA was isolated and reverse transcribed to cDNA, the sequencing template. Clones were sequenced by immunoSEQ multiplex PCR, and TCRdb holds only the in-frame ones, with some missing. The data contain about 97,000 clones, 41% of them singletons. The specimen was CD4+ T cells sorted from blood. The receptors were sampled from a human donor with alopecia areata.

The chain joins TRBV4-3 to TRBJ2-2; 12 bases are a match to TRBD2. The V gene end was trimmed by 4 bases and the J gene end by 6 bases; junction bases not matched to a gene: 9. There are 17 residues in the CDR3. Germline values: CDR1 LGHNA, CDR2 YSLEER. The CDR3: CASSLRTSGAIAGELFF. As DNA, the CDR3 is TGCGCCAGCAGCCTAAGGACTAGCGGGGCCATCGCCGGGGAGCTGTTTTTT.

J is TRBJ2-4 and V is TRBV5-1, with D uncertain. V lost 0 bases, J lost 11 bases, and 15 bases lay in between. This CDR3 region has 14 residues. The germline V gene encodes CDR1 SGHRS and CDR2 YFSETQ. CDR3 sequence reads: CASSLAEEPALQYF. The CDR3 coding sequence is TGCGCCAGCAGCTTGGCCGAGGAACCAGCTCTTCAGTACTTC.

The CDR3 DNA reads as TGTGCCAGCAGCTTAGGTGGACCAGGGGACGAGCAGTTCTTC. It codes for CASSLGGPGDEQFF. This chain connects TRBV7-6 to TRBJ2-1, with D possibly TRBD1 on 6 matching bases. This CDR3 is built from 14 residues. Deletions cut 1 base from V and 10 bases from J, with 14 bases between. The V gene's germline CDR1 is SGHVS and CDR2 FNYEAQ.

This clone appeared a few times. The V and J genes are TRBV15 and TRBJ2-3; 8 nucleotides match TRBD1. The CDR3 length is 16 residues. The J segment lost 2 bases and the V segment lost 0 bases, leaving 4 bases of the junction unmatched. CDR1 is LNHNV and CDR2 is YYDKDF in the germline V gene (reference sequence). The CDR3 loop is CATSRDRQGATDTQYF. For the CDR3, the DNA is TGTGCCACCAGCAGAGATAGGCAGGGGGCCACAGATACGCAGTATTTT.

This clone was counted between two and nine times. V usage is TRBV29-1 and J usage is TRBJ1-5; no definite D call. CDR1 and CDR2 from the germline V gene are SQVTM and ANQGSEA. V lost 6 bases, J lost 0 bases, and 9 bases lay in between. The CDR3 has 13 residues. In nucleotides, the CDR3 is TGCAGCGTGAGAGGGAATAGCAATCAGCCCCAGCATTTT. The encoded protein is CSVRGNSNQPQHF.

This clone turned up a few times. Here the CDR3 reads CSVESWGTPGTDTQYF. The CDR3 DNA reads as TGCAGCGTTGAGTCCTGGGGGACACCGGGGACAGATACGCAGTATTTT. The chain uses TRBV29-1 and TRBJ2-3, with D possibly matching TRBD1 (6 bases). V dropped 3 bases and J dropped 3 bases, with 19 bases sitting between them. From germline, CDR1 is SQVTM and CDR2 ANQGSEA. CDR3 size: 16 residues.

The chain has TRBV6-6 and TRBJ2-7; 8 nucleotides align to TRBD1. The CDR3 runs 14 residues. Looked up from germline, CDR1 is MNHNY and CDR2 is SVGAGI (reference sequence). V lost 6 bases, J lost 7 bases, and 11 bases stayed unmatched. The CDR3 sequence is CASRSDRGLGEQYF. The DNA of the CDR3 is TGTGCCAGCAGATCAGACAGGGGCCTTGGGGAGCAGTACTTC.

J is TRBJ1-1 and V is TRBV5-4, with 7 bases fitting TRBD1. CDR1 and CDR2 (germline): SGHNT, YYREEE (reference sequence). The trim removed 5 bases at V and 1 base at J, leaving 8 bases unmatched. This CDR3 spans 15 amino acids. CDR3: CASRPTGRGNTEAFF. The CDR3 bases are TGTGCCAGCAGACCGACAGGGCGGGGGAACACTGAAGCTTTCTTT.

Comments on this clone: The same CDR3 can be traced to other DNA sequences in this sample. The chain has TRBV30 and TRBJ2-6; 8 nucleotides match TRBD1. This CDR3 spans 16 amino acids. J was trimmed by 0 bases and V by 3 bases; bases with no gene match: 4. The V gene's germline CDR1 is GTSNPN and CDR2 SVGIG (reference sequence). Here the CDR3 reads CAWSLTGGSGANVLTF. For the CDR3, the DNA is TGTGCCTGGAGCCTAACAGGGGGCTCTGGGGCCAACGTCCTGACTTTC.

The CDR3 region has the DNA TGTGCCTGGATCCCAGCCATGAACACTGAAGCTTTCTTT. Translating it yields CAWIPAMNTEAFF. This chain links TRBV30 with TRBJ1-1; D is unclear. The germline V gene has CDR1 GTSNPN and CDR2 SVGIG (reference sequence). CDR3 length: 13 amino acids. Trimming removed 4 bases from V and 0 bases from J, with 9 bases in between.

This clone has just a few counts. J is TRBJ2-7 and V is TRBV30, with D hard to call. Between the trimmed V and J ends, which lost 4 bases and 4 bases, there was a span of 11 bases. The germline CDR1 and CDR2 sequences are GTSNPN and SVGIG (reference sequence). CDR3 length: 12 residues. The CDR3 protein is CAWMGYSYEQYF. The CDR3 bases are TGTGCCTGGATGGGGTACTCGTACGAGCAGTACTTC.

CDR3 coding DNA: TGCAGCGGCCAATTGGGACAGGGTGCCACAGATACGCAGTATTTT. Its protein is CSGQLGQGATDTQYF. The chain employs TRBV29-1 and TRBJ2-3; 9 bases are shared with TRBD1. The J segment lost 2 bases and the V segment lost 7 bases, leaving 10 bases of the junction unmatched. The germline V gene encodes CDR1 SQVTM and CDR2 ANQGSEA. The CDR3 has 15 residues.

CDR3 sequence reads: CASSWTTGAGYTF. The CDR3 DNA reads TGTGCCAGCAGCTGGACCACAGGGGCTGGCTACACCTTC. V gene TRBV5-4 combines with J gene TRBJ1-2; 7 bases map to TRBD1. The germline V gene encodes CDR1 SGHNT and CDR2 YYREEE (reference sequence). The CDR3 totals 13 residues. Trimming took 3 bases from V and 7 from J; bases not matched to a gene: 6.

The V call is TRBV7-2, the J call TRBJ2-2, with D uncertain. This CDR3 region has 15 residues. Germline V gene data show CDR1 as SGHTA and CDR2 as FQGNSA. With 5 bases removed from V and 4 bases from J, the gap between germline ends came to 14 bases. The CDR3 region is CASSPLPEPTGELFF. As DNA, the CDR3 is TGTGCCAGCAGCCCGTTACCAGAGCCCACCGGGGAGCTGTTTTTT.

This chain uses TRBV28 with TRBJ1-5, with no clear D. This CDR3 has 15 amino acids. CDR1 and CDR2 (germline): MDHEN, SYDVKM. V shed 4 bases and J shed 0 bases, with 10 bases lying between them. The CDR3 spells CASSSQGSSNQPQHF. The CDR3 nucleotides read TGTGCCAGCAGTTCTCAAGGGTCTAGCAATCAGCCCCAGCATTTT.

The rearrangement uses TRBV5-1 and TRBJ1-2; D unresolved. Germline V gene sequence: CDR1 SGHRS, CDR2 YFSETQ. This CDR3 spans 14 amino acids. V was trimmed by 4 bases and J by 6 bases, leaving 16 bases between them. The CDR3 sequence: CASSTEHIPHGYTF. In DNA, the CDR3 is TGCGCCAGCAGCACCGAACACATCCCCCATGGCTACACCTTC.